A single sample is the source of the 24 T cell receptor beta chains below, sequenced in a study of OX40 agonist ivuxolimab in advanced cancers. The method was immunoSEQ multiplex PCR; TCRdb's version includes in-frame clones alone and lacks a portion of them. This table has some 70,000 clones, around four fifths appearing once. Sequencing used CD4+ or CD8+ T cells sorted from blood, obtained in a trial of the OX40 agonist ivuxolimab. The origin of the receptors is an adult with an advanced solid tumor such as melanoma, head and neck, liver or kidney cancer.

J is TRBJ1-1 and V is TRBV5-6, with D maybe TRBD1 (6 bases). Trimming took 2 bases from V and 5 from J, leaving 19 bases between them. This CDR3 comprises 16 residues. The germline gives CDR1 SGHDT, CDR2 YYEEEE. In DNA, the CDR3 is TGTGCCAGCAGCTTTTTGGGGGGCGTTTTAGGTACTGAAGCTTTCTTT. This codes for CASSFLGGVLGTEAFF. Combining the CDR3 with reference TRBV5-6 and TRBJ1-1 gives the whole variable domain DAGVTQSPTHLIKTRGQQVTLRCSPKSGHDTVSWYQQALGQGPQFIFQYYEEEERQRGNFPDRFSGHQFPNYSSELNVNALLLGDSALYLCASSFLGGVLGTEAFFGQGTRLTVV.

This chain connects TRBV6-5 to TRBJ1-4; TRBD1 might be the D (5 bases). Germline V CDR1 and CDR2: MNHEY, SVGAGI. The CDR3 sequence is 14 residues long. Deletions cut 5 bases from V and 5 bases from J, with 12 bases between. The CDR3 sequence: CASSHGTVNEKLFF. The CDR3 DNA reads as TGTGCCAGCAGTCATGGGACCGTAAATGAAAAACTGTTTTTT.

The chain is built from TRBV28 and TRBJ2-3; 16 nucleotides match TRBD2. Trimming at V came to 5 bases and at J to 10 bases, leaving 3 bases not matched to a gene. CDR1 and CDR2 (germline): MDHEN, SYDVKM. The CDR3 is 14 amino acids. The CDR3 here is CASSPGLAGGPQYF. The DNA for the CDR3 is TGTGCCAGCAGTCCGGGACTAGCGGGGGGGCCGCAGTATTTT. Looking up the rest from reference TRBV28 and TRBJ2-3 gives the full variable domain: DVKVTQSSRYLVKRTGEKVFLECVQDMDHENMFWYRQDPGLGLRLIYFSYDVKMKEKGDIPEGYSVSREKKERFSLILESASTNQTSMYLCASSPGLAGGPQYFGPGTRLTVL.

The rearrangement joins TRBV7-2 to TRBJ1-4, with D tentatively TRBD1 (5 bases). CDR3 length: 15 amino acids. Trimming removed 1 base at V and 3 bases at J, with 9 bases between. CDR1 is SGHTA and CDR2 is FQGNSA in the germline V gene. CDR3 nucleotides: TGTGCCAGCAGCTTAGGTGGGGGAGCTAATGAAAAACTGTTTTTT. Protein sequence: CASSLGGGANEKLFF. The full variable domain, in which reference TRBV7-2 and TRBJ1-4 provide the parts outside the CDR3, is GAGVSQSPSNKVTEKGKDVELRCDPISGHTALYWYRQSLGQGLEFLIYFQGNSAPDKSGLPSDRFSAERTGGSVSTLTIQRTQQEDSAVYLCASSLGGGANEKLFFGSGTQLSVL.

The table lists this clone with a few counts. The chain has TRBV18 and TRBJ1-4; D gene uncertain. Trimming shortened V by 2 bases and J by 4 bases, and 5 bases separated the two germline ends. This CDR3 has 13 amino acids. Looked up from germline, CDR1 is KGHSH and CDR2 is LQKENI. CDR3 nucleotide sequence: TGTGCCAGCTCACCAGGACTTAATGAAAAACTGTTTTTT. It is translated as CASSPGLNEKLFF.

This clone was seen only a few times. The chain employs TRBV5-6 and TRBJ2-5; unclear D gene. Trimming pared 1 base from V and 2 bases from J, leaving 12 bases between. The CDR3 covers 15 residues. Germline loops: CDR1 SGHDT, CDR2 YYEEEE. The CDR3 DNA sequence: TGTGCCAGCAGCTTGCCTCTTGAGAGGCAAGAGACCCAGTACTTC. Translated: CASSLPLERQETQYF.

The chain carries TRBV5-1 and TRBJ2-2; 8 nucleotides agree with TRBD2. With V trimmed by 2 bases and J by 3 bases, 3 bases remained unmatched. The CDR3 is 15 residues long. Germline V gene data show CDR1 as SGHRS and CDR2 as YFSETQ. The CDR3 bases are TGCGCCAGCAGCTTTACTAGCGGATACACCGGGGAGCTGTTTTTT. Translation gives CASSFTSGYTGELFF.

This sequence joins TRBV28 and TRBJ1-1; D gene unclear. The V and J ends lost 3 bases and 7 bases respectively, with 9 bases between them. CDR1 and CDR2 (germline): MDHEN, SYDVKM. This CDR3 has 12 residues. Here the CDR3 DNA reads TGTGCCAGCAGTTTGGGAACATTTGAAGCTTTCTTT. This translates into CASSLGTFEAFF.

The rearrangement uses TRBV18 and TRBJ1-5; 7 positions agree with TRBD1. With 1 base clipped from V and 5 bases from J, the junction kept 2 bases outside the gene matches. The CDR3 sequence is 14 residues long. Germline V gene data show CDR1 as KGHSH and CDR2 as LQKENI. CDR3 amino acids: CASSPQGADQPQHF. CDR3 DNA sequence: TGTGCCAGCTCACCACAGGGGGCGGATCAGCCCCAGCATTTT.

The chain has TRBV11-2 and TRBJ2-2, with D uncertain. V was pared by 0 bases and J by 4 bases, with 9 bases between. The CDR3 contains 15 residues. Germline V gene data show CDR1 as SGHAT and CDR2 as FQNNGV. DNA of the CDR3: TGTGCCAGCAGCTTAGAGAACAACCCCACCGGGGAGCTGTTTTTT. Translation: CASSLENNPTGELFF.

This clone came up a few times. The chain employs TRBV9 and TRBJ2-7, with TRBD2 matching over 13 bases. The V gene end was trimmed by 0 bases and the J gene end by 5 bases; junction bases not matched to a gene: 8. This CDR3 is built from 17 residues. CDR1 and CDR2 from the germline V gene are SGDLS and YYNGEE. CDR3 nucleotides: TGTGCCAGCAGCGTAGCTTTGGGACTAGCGGGAATCAACGAGCAGTACTTC. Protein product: CASSVALGLAGINEQYF.

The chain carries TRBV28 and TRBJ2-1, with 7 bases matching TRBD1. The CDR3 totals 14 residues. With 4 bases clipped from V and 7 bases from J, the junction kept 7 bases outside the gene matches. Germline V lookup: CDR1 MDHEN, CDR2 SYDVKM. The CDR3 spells CASSSPQGRNEQFF. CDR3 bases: TGTGCCAGCAGTTCCCCACAGGGGAGAAATGAGCAGTTCTTC.

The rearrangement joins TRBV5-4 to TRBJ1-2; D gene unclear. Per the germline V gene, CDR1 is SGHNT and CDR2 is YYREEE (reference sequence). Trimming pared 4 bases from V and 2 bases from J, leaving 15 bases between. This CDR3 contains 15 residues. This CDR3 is CASSPGAAGNYGYTF. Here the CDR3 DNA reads TGTGCCAGCAGCCCTGGTGCCGCCGGCAACTATGGCTACACCTTC.

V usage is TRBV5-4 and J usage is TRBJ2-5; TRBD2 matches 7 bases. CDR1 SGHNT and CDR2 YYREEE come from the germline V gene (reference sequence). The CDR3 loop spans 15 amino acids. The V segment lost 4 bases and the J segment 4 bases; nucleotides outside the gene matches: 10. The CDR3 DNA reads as TGTGCCAGCAGCCCAACCGTGGGGGAGGGAGAGACCCAGTACTTC. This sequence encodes CASSPTVGEGETQYF.

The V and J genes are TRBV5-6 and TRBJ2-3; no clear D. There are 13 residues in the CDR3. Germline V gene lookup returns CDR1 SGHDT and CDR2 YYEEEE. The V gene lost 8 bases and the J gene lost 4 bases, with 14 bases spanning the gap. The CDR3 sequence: CASRQGASDTQYF. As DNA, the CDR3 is TGTGCCAGTCGACAAGGAGCGTCAGATACGCAGTATTTT. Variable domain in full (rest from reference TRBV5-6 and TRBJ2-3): DAGVTQSPTHLIKTRGQQVTLRCSPKSGHDTVSWYQQALGQGPQFIFQYYEEEERQRGNFPDRFSGHQFPNYSSELNVNALLLGDSALYLCASRQGASDTQYFGPGTRLTVL.

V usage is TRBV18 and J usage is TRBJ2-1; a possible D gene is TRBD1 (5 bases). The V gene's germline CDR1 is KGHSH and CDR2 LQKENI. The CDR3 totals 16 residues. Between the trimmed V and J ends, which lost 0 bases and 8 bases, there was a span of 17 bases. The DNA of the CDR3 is TGTGCCAGCTCACCACCGGGTGGACACCGAAACGATGAGCAGTTCTTC. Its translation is CASSPPGGHRNDEQFF.

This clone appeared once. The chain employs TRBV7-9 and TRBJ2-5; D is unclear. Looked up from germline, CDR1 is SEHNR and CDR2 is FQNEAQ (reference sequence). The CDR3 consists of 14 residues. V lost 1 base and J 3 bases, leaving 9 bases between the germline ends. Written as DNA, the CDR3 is TGTGCCAGCAGCTTAGGTTTAGGAAAAGAGACCCAGTACTTC. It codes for CASSLGLGKETQYF.

The CDR3 region has the DNA TGTGCCAGCAGTGAAGACTCTCGGGGGAGGTGGGAGACCCAGTACTTC. This sequence encodes CASSEDSRGRWETQYF. V gene TRBV25-1 combines with J gene TRBJ2-5; perhaps TRBD2 as D (6 bases). This CDR3 is built from 16 residues. The germline gives CDR1 MGHDK, CDR2 SYGVNS. V was cut by 2 bases and J by 5 bases, with 18 bases left in between.

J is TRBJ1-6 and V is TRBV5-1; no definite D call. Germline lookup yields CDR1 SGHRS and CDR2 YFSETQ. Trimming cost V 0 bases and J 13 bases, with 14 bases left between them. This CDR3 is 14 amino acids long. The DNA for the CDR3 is TGCGCCAGCAGCTTGGGGCACGACGTGGTGCCCCTCCACTTT. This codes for CASSLGHDVVPLHF.

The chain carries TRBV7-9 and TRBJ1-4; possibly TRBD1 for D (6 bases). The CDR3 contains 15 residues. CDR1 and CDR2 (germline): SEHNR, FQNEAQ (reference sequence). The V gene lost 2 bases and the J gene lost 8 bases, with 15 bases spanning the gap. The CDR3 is CASSLLGGLGEKLFF. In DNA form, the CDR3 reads TGTGCCAGCAGCTTACTCGGGGGGCTGGGGGAAAAACTGTTTTTT.

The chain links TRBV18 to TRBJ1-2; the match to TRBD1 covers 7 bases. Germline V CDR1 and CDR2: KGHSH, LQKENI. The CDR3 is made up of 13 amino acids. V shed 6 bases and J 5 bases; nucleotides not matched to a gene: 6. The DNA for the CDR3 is TGTGCCAGCTCGCCTCAGGGGGGGTATGGCTACACCTTC. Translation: CASSPQGGYGYTF.

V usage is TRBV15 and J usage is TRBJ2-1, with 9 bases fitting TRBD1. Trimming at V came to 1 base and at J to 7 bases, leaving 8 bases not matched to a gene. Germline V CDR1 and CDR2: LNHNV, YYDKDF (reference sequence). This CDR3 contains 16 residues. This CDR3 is CATSRVATGGKNEQFF. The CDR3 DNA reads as TGTGCCACCAGCAGAGTCGCGACAGGGGGTAAAAATGAGCAGTTCTTC. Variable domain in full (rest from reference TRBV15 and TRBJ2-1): DAMVIQNPRYQVTQFGKPVTLSCSQTLNHNVMYWYQQKSSQAPKLLFHYYDKDFNNEADTPDNFQSRRPNTSFCFLDIRSPGLGDTAMYLCATSRVATGGKNEQFFGPGTRLTVL.

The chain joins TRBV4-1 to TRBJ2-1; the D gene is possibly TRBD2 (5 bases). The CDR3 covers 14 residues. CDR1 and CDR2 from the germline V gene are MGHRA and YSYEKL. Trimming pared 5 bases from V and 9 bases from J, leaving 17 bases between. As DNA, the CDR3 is TGCGCCAGCAGCGGGCAGACCTTAGGGAGTGAGCAGTTCTTC. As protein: CASSGQTLGSEQFF.

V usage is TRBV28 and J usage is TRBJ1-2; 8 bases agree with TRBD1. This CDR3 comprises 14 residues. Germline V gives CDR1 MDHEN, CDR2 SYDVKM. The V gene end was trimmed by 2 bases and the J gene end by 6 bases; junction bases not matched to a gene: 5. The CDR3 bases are TGTGCCAGCAGTTTACTACAGGGGGGGCATGGCTACACCTTC. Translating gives CASSLLQGGHGYTF.